This TCR beta chain was sequenced during a study of cytomegalovirus exposure and HLA in healthy donors. Study-level background: Sequencing of 150 million to 200 million T cells in an earlier analysis found more than 100 million unique TCR beta sequences. Study outcomes and limitations: Previously analyzed data showed that most TCR beta V segments were productive at a frequency of about 90% or about 30%. In a later analysis, an Asian-associated ancestry cluster reportedly showed fewer N-insertions than the roughly 730-donor mean.

This CDR3 region has 17 residues. V shed 3 bases, J shed 3 bases, and the junction held 10 bases outside the gene matches. CDR1 is SEHNR, CDR2 FQNEAQ, per germline (reference sequence). In regard to this clone: What it recognizes is unknown.

PCR used 60 Vbeta primers and 13 Jbeta primers. Clones were sequenced by immunoSEQ multiplex PCR, and TCRdb holds only the in-frame ones, with some missing. The table records under 200,000 clones, about 80% of them present only once. V is TRBV7-9 and J is TRBJ1-4, with TRBD1 matching 7 bases. The TCR comes from a woman aged 30 to 39 in good health and CMV-seropositive. The sequencing input was PBMCs. CDR3 region: CASSFGVFGTANEKLFF. CDR3 bases: TGTGCCAGCAGCTTCGGAGTATTTGGGACAGCTAATGAAAAACTGTTTTTT.